The rows below give T cell receptor beta chains drawn from one sample of a study of blood T cell repertoires in COVID-19. Clones were read by immunoSEQ multiplex PCR, and TCRdb kept only the in-frame ones, dropping some. Among 250,000 to 350,000 clones, roughly 85% were seen once, and the ten largest hold 3.5% to 4.5%. Input material: PBMCs or T cells enriched from blood (not recorded which). The source of these receptors is a young woman who had recovered from COVID-19. Both conserved end residues are trimmed from each CDR3.

J: TRBJ1-2
V: TRBV6-5
CDR3: ASSSPRRGSIYGYT

J: TRBJ2-3
V: TRBV15
CDR3: ATSERAGGANTQY

J: TRBJ2-1
V: TRBV19
CDR3: ASSIDGGTSGSGDEQF

J: TRBJ2-7
V: TRBV28
CDR3: ASSPPGWTWDEQY

J: TRBJ2-7
V: TRBV5-8
CDR3: ASSFLPGTGGQQY

J: TRBJ1-1
V: TRBV30
CDR3: ASVPLNTEAF

J: TRBJ1-5
V: TRBV7-8
CDR3: ASSLVTGGIDNQPQH

J: TRBJ2-5
V: TRBV24-1
CDR3: ATSDRDIQETQY

J: TRBJ1-2
V: TRBV6-5
CDR3: ASSFQGARWSYGYT

J: TRBJ1-5
V: TRBV24-1
CDR3: ATSDTGGNQPQH

J: TRBJ1-6
V: TRBV25-1
CDR3: ASSEYLPGTVNSPLH

J: TRBJ1-4
V: TRBV7-2
CDR3: ASSLSGPQEKLF

J: TRBJ2-5
V: TRBV28
CDR3: ASSFGSSGGASETQY

J: TRBJ2-1
V: TRBV28
CDR3: ASTPRYPNEQF

J: TRBJ2-7
V: TRBV5-1
CDR3: ASSSGGADPLEY

J: TRBJ2-2
V: TRBV5-6
CDR3: ASSLEGYRGSDTGELF

J: TRBJ2-4
V: TRBV7-8
CDR3: ASSPRVLAKNIQY

J: TRBJ1-1
V: TRBV5-6
CDR3: ASSHRSVVTEAF

J: TRBJ2-2
V: TRBV28
CDR3: ASSLYATGTGELF

J: TRBJ1-3
V: TRBV15
CDR3: ATSPYRDRASGNTIY

J: TRBJ1-2
V: TRBV6-6
CDR3: ASTQTGLGYGYT

J: TRBJ2-7
V: TRBV7-9
CDR3: ASSLVGGRESRSEQY

J: TRBJ2-7
V: TRBV6-5
CDR3: ASSQRLAGGHEQY

J: TRBJ2-1
V: TRBV2
CDR3: ASRGQVVHNEQF

J: TRBJ2-2
V: TRBV4-2
CDR3: ASSRLGLAGATGELF

J: TRBJ2-7
V: TRBV7-9
CDR3: ASTKDGVSYEQY